This T cell receptor beta chain was observed in a study of blood T cell repertoires in COVID-19. Study-wide background: The study drew acute and convalescent COVID-19 samples from the United States, Italy and Spain. Sources were T cells, B-cell-depleted T cells, or PBMCs; the material itself was cDNA or gDNA.

TCRdb keeps only in-frame clones here, not all; method: immunoSEQ multiplex PCR. The table shows around 200,000 clones, with about 82% occurring only once. In germline, CDR1 is SGHTA, CDR2 FQGNSA. This CDR3 is built from 15 residues. V trimming: 9 bases; J trimming: 7 bases; junction bases outside the gene matches: 15. The clonotype comes from an elderly woman with acute or convalescent COVID-19. Sequenced input: peripheral blood. The J gene is TRBJ2-7, the V gene TRBV7-2, with TRBD1 identical over 10 bases. DNA of the CDR3: TGTGCCAGTATGGAGGGACAGGGGATTTTCTATGAGCAGTACTTC. As protein: CASMEGQGIFYEQYF. Supplemented by reference TRBV7-2 and TRBJ2-7, the full variable domain reads GAGVSQSPSNKVTEKGKDVELRCDPISGHTALYWYRQSLGQGLEFLIYFQGNSAPDKSGLPSDRFSAERTGGSVSTLTIQRTQQEDSAVYLCASMEGQGIFYEQYFGPGTRLTVT.